This T cell receptor beta chain was obtained from a study of blood T cells in healthy people across ages. Study context: Capturing about one barcoded beta molecule per two T cells was achieved by template switching.

Aged about 6 to 90, donors were systemically healthy Caucasians from Russia. Primers used in a second PCR of about 6 to 11 cycles were a sample-barcoded 5' primer and a J-beta primer mix. Every cDNA molecule carried a tag from a template-switch adaptor bearing 12 random nucleotides. TCRdb used MiXCR to reprocess the 5' RACE reads, holding one entry per CDR3 protein. The table lists roughly 700,000 distinct CDR3 sequences, approximately 31% of them singletons, with less than 20% in the top ten. Study-level results: Long-lived and aged donors differed, with more naive CD4+ cells and higher diversity in the long-lived.

This clonotype was counted ten times or more. Its antigen is undetermined. Source material: blood. This TCR derives from a woman aged 80 or over in good health.

The CDR3 loop reads CSARDSPPRNEQFF. CDR3 sequence (DNA): TGCAGCGCCCGGGACAGTCCTCCTAGAAATGAGCAGTTCTTC. The chain uses TRBV29-1 and TRBJ2-1; 7 bases are shared with TRBD1. Losses at the gene ends were 7 bases for V and 7 bases for J; bases not matched to a gene: 13. Germline values: CDR1 SQVTM, CDR2 ANQGSEA. This CDR3 has 14 residues.